The 25 T cell receptor beta chains listed next were all sequenced from one sample in a study of cytomegalovirus exposure and HLA in healthy donors. Researchers ran the PCR with 60 Vbeta and 13 Jbeta primers. The data were produced by immunoSEQ multiplex PCR, yet TCRdb's version contains in-frame clones alone and is incomplete. Altogether under 300,000 clones are present, about 80% being singletons, with the ten largest covering about 8%. Material: PBMCs. The source is a woman in her sixties in good health and CMV-seropositive.

The V call is TRBV19, the J call TRBJ2-7, with 8 positions matching TRBD1. V dropped 3 bases and J dropped 3; count of bases not matched to a gene: 10. The CDR3 has 16 residues. Germline loops: CDR1 LNHDA, CDR2 SQIVND (reference sequence). Here the CDR3 reads CASSIPTGTGSYEQYF. The CDR3 region has the DNA TGTGCCAGTAGTATCCCAACCGGGACAGGTAGCTACGAGCAGTACTTC.

The rearrangement uses TRBV9 and TRBJ1-3, with a weak D call TRBD1 (6 bases). Trimming stripped 2 bases from V and 2 bases from J, with 14 bases between. The CDR3 has 16 residues. Germline CDR1 is SGDLS and CDR2 is YYNGEE. The chain's CDR3 is CASSVNEGETGNTIYF. CDR3 sequence (DNA): TGTGCCAGCAGCGTGAATGAGGGGGAAACTGGAAACACCATATATTTT.

This chain uses TRBV5-1 with TRBJ1-4; 8 nucleotides agree with TRBD1. Germline assignment: CDR1 SGHRS and CDR2 YFSETQ. This CDR3 is built from 15 residues. V dropped 0 bases and J dropped 8; count of bases not matched to a gene: 6. CDR3 DNA: TGCGCCAGCAGCTTGGCAGGGGGCACGGAGGAAAAACTGTTTTTT. It is translated as CASSLAGGTEEKLFF.

The J gene is TRBJ2-1, the V gene TRBV27; 14 bases are shared with TRBD2. CDR1 MNHEY and CDR2 SMNVEV come from the germline V gene (reference sequence). The V segment lost 4 bases and the J segment 7 bases; nucleotides outside the gene matches: 3. The CDR3 runs 15 residues. The CDR3 DNA reads TGTGCCAGCAGTTCGGGACTAGCGGGAGCGAATGAGCAGTTCTTC. It is translated as CASSSGLAGANEQFF.

The chain uses TRBV29-1 and TRBJ2-1; 11 bases line up with TRBD2. The length of the CDR3 is 15 residues. V shed 6 bases, J shed 6 bases, and the junction held 10 bases outside the gene matches. From germline, CDR1 is SQVTM and CDR2 ANQGSEA. This chain's CDR3 is CSVEPLAGVSNEQFF. CDR3 nucleotides: TGCAGCGTAGAACCACTAGCGGGAGTGTCCAATGAGCAGTTCTTC.

This sequence joins TRBV5-1 and TRBJ1-4; tentatively, D is TRBD1 (5 bases). The CDR3 covers 15 residues. Germline assignment: CDR1 SGHRS and CDR2 YFSETQ. With 3 bases removed from V and 1 base from J, the gap between germline ends came to 10 bases. The CDR3 is CASSSGGLTNEKLFF. The CDR3 DNA is TGCGCCAGCAGCTCGGGGGGGTTAACTAATGAAAAACTGTTTTTT.

V gene TRBV7-9 combines with J gene TRBJ2-3, with D maybe TRBD1 (5 bases). From germline, CDR1 is SEHNR and CDR2 FQNEAQ (reference sequence). The CDR3 length is 13 residues. V was cut by 5 bases and J by 4 bases, with 10 bases left in between. The CDR3 sequence is CASSRQRADTQYF. CDR3 nucleotides: TGTGCCAGCAGCAGACAGCGAGCAGATACGCAGTATTTT.

The gene calls are TRBV19 and TRBJ2-3, with TRBD2 matching 14 bases. CDR3 length: 18 residues. V lost 4 bases to trimming and J lost 0 bases; unmatched junction nucleotides: 6. In germline, CDR1 is LNHDA, CDR2 SQIVND (reference sequence). CDR3 loop: CASSTRTSGRTSTDTQYF. The CDR3 DNA reads TGTGCCAGTAGTACCAGGACTAGCGGGAGGACGAGCACAGATACGCAGTATTTT.

The chain couples TRBV4-2 to TRBJ2-5; 14 bases map to TRBD2. V shed 1 base and J 4 bases; nucleotides not matched to a gene: 2. Germline V gene lookup returns CDR1 LGHNA and CDR2 YNFKEQ. The CDR3 is 16 residues long. CDR3 sequence reads: CASSQAGLAGVETQYF. Written as DNA, the CDR3 is TGTGCCAGCAGCCAAGCGGGACTAGCGGGAGTAGAGACCCAGTACTTC.

This clone appeared a few times. This chain links TRBV19 with TRBJ1-2, with a possible D match to TRBD1 (6 bases). V was cut by 4 bases and J by 3 bases, with 9 bases left in between. CDR1 is LNHDA and CDR2 is SQIVND in the germline V gene (reference sequence). CDR3 length: 13 residues. The CDR3: CASSTGQHYGYTF. The CDR3 DNA reads TGTGCCAGTAGTACGGGACAACACTATGGCTACACCTTC.

The chain links TRBV9 to TRBJ1-1; weak D call: TRBD1 (6 bases). Trimming removed 4 bases from V and 1 base from J, with 11 bases in between. CDR3 length: 14 amino acids. CDR1 SGDLS and CDR2 YYNGEE come from the germline V gene. CDR3 nucleotides: TGTGCCAGCAGCACCAGGACAGCGAACACTGAAGCTTTCTTT. The encoded protein is CASSTRTANTEAFF.

This sequence joins TRBV10-2 and TRBJ2-7; 11 nucleotides line up with TRBD2. Germline V CDR1 and CDR2: WSHSY, SAAADI. The CDR3 totals 15 residues. J lost 6 bases, V lost 2 bases, and 6 bases had no gene match. The CDR3 DNA follows: TGCGCCAGCAGTGAGCCAACTAGCGGGAGTTTCGAGCAGTACTTC. Translated, it gives CASSEPTSGSFEQYF.

CDR3 in amino acids: CAWRKGDRRPLNTEAFF. CDR3 DNA: TGTGCCTGGAGAAAGGGGGACAGACGACCACTGAACACTGAAGCTTTCTTT. V usage is TRBV30 and J usage is TRBJ1-1; 7 positions agree with TRBD1. V shed 3 bases, J shed 0 bases, and the junction held 13 bases outside the gene matches. The CDR3 runs to 17 residues. Germline loops: CDR1 GTSNPN, CDR2 SVGIG (reference sequence).

The CDR3 DNA follows: TGTGCCAGCAGCTTCACAGGGGATAGCAATCAGCCCCAGCATTTT. It encodes CASSFTGDSNQPQHF. The V call is TRBV11-2, the J call TRBJ1-5, with 7 bases aligning to TRBD1. V was clipped by 3 bases and J by 0 bases; unmatched bases: 2. The CDR3 consists of 15 residues. The V gene's germline CDR1 is SGHAT and CDR2 FQNNGV.

The J gene is TRBJ2-7, the V gene TRBV10-3; D might be TRBD2 (6 bases). In germline, CDR1 is ENHRY, CDR2 SYGVKD. This CDR3 is built from 13 residues. The CDR3 loop reads CATGGLDSYEQYF. CDR3 bases: TGTGCGACTGGGGGACTGGACTCCTACGAGCAGTACTTC.

The CDR3 coding sequence is TGTGCCAGCAGTCCCCCGGTTAGCTACGAGCAGTACTTC. Translation gives CASSPPVSYEQYF. The chain joins TRBV28 to TRBJ2-7; D ambiguous. The CDR3 is made up of 13 amino acids. From germline, CDR1 is MDHEN and CDR2 SYDVKM. V shed 5 bases and J shed 3 bases, with 11 bases lying between them.

This chain joins TRBV5-5 and TRBJ2-7; 11 bases are a match to TRBD1. The V gene's germline CDR1 is SGHKS and CDR2 YYEKEE (reference sequence). This CDR3 comprises 16 residues. Trimming removed 4 bases from V and 2 bases from J; junction bases left unmatched: 8. CDR3 loop: CASSPPGQGGTYEQYF. For the CDR3, the DNA is TGTGCCAGCAGCCCACCGGGACAGGGGGGGACCTACGAGCAGTACTTC. Together with reference TRBV5-5 and TRBJ2-7, the CDR3 gives the full variable domain: DAGVTQSPTHLIKTRGQQVTLRCSPISGHKSVSWYQQVLGQGPQFIFQYYEKEERGRGNFPDRFSARQFPNYSSELNVNALLLGDSALYLCASSPPGQGGTYEQYFGPGTRLTVT.

This sequence joins TRBV29-1 and TRBJ1-5; D unresolved. This CDR3 has 12 residues. The germline V and J ends were trimmed by 4 bases and 4 bases, with 8 bases remaining between them. Germline CDR1 is SQVTM and CDR2 is ANQGSEA. The CDR3 DNA reads TGCAGCGTTGCGGGTGCAAATCAGCCCCAGCATTTT. This sequence encodes CSVAGANQPQHF.

The chain carries TRBV4-1 and TRBJ2-7; 11 positions agree with TRBD2. The germline CDR1 and CDR2 sequences are MGHRA and YSYEKL. This CDR3 region has 19 residues. V was clipped by 1 base and J by 2 bases; unmatched bases: 13. The CDR3: CASSQVGGPGTSGAYEQYF. CDR3 in DNA: TGCGCCAGCAGCCAAGTCGGAGGGCCCGGGACTAGCGGAGCCTACGAGCAGTACTTC.

This clone came up a few times. This chain uses TRBV6-5 with TRBJ1-4, with D maybe TRBD1 (5 bases). The CDR3 runs 14 residues. The germline V and J ends were trimmed by 6 bases and 2 bases, with 10 bases remaining between them. Germline lookup yields CDR1 MNHEY and CDR2 SVGAGI. The DNA for the CDR3 is TGTGCCAGCAGCCCAGGGTCCACTAATGAAAAACTGTTTTTT. Amino acids: CASSPGSTNEKLFF.

CDR3 nucleotides: TGTGCCAGCACCTCGGGGCCCCGGGGGGACGCTTTCTTT. Translating it yields CASTSGPRGDAFF. The rearrangement joins TRBV5-4 to TRBJ1-1; possible D gene TRBD1, 5 bases. Germline V gene data show CDR1 as SGHNT and CDR2 as YYREEE (reference sequence). The CDR3 runs 13 residues. Trimming removed 6 bases from V and 11 bases from J, with 20 bases in between.

This clone came up once. This sequence joins TRBV6-1 and TRBJ1-3; 8 bases are a match to TRBD1. CDR1 and CDR2 from the germline V gene are MNHNS and SASEGT. Trimming took 7 bases from V and 7 from J; bases not matched to a gene: 6. This CDR3 contains 13 residues. The chain's CDR3 is CASNGQGINTIYF. The CDR3 DNA reads as TGTGCCAGCAATGGACAGGGCATCAACACCATATATTTT.

This clone was seen more than once but under ten times. The CDR3 protein is CASSSLDTQYF. The DNA for the CDR3 is TGTGCCAGCAGTTCCTTAGATACGCAGTATTTT. This chain links TRBV6-5 with TRBJ2-3; D gene unclear. From germline, CDR1 is MNHEY and CDR2 SVGAGI. V was shortened by 4 bases and J by 5 bases, with 4 bases between the two germline ends. This CDR3 spans 11 amino acids.

Comments on this clone: The same CDR3 is also encoded by other DNA sequences in this sample. The chain is built from TRBV5-6 and TRBJ2-1; the D gene is possibly TRBD2 (5 bases). Deletions cut 2 bases from V and 1 base from J, with 7 bases between. The CDR3 has 14 amino acids. Germline V gene lookup returns CDR1 SGHDT and CDR2 YYEEEE. CDR3 sequence (DNA): TGTGCCAGCAGCTTTACGGGGTCCTACAATGAGCAGTTCTTC. Encoded protein: CASSFTGSYNEQFF.

The sample holds one count of this clone. The V gene is TRBV7-9, the J gene TRBJ2-1; 12 bases match TRBD2. This CDR3 spans 15 amino acids. Germline CDR1 and CDR2: SEHNR and FQNEAQ (reference sequence). The V segment lost 7 bases and the J segment 5 bases; nucleotides outside the gene matches: 6. CDR3 sequence (DNA): TGTGCCAGCAAACCCCGGACTAGCGGGAACAATGAGCAGTTCTTC. It codes for CASKPRTSGNNEQFF.